The 3 T cell receptor beta chains below come from one sample, sequenced in a study of T-cell memory formation after mild COVID-19. TCRdb reprocessed the 5' RACE reads via MiXCR and lists one record per CDR3 protein. Here the sample spans about 290,000 distinct CDR3 sequences, approximately 16% being singletons. Sample: PBMCs or a T cell subset sorted from them (not recorded which). These receptors were collected from a man aged 18 to 29 who had mild COVID-19 (a few samples of this study predate the infection). Cell type and time point are not known.

This clonotype was counted a few times. The CDR3, as DNA: TGCGCCAGCAGCCAAGAACCCTCAGGGGGCCCCTATGGCTACACCTTC. Protein product: CASSQEPSGGPYGYTF. The V and J genes are TRBV4-3 and TRBJ1-2; 8 bases agree with TRBD1. The V and J ends lost 0 bases and 4 bases, in that order; junction bases with no gene match: 7. The CDR3 extends over 16 amino acids. The germline V gene encodes CDR1 LGHNA and CDR2 YSLEER.

The rearrangement uses TRBV7-2 and TRBJ2-7, with D perhaps matching TRBD2 (6 bases). CDR1 is SGHTA, CDR2 FQGNSA, per germline. The V gene lost 5 bases and the J gene lost 6 bases, with 17 bases spanning the gap. The CDR3 consists of 14 residues. The CDR3 is CASSTSMGYAEQYV. The CDR3 DNA follows: TGTGCCAGCAGCACTAGCATGGGGTATGCCGAGCAGTACGTC.

The rearrangement links TRBV6-5 to TRBJ2-5; possibly TRBD1 for D (5 bases). The CDR3 runs to 16 residues. CDR1 MNHEY and CDR2 SVGAGI come from the germline V gene. V was trimmed by 3 bases and J by 3 bases, leaving 17 bases between them. This CDR3 reads CASSYALGARKETQYF. The CDR3 DNA follows: TGTGCCAGCAGTTATGCTCTAGGGGCGAGGAAAGAGACCCAGTACTTC.